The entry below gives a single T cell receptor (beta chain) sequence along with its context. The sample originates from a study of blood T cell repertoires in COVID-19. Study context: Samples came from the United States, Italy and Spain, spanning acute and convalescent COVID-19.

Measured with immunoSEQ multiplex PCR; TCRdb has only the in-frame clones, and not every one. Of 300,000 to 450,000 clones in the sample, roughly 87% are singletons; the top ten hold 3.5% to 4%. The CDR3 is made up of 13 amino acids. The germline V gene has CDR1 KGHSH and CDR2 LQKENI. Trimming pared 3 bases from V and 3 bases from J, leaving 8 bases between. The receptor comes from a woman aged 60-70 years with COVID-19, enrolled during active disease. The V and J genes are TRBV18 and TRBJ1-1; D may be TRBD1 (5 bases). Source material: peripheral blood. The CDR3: CASSPTQDTEAFF. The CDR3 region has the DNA TGTGCCAGCTCACCGACACAGGACACTGAAGCTTTCTTT.